What follows are 27 T cell receptor beta chains derived from one specimen sequenced in a study of human T cells and chemical hapten exposure (dated by TCRdb to about 2021). Library generation was performed with RACE. The sequencer was a NextSeq 500. TCRdb's own reprocessing of the public reads used fastp at Q25 and MiXCR and kept productive beta chains. Rows are combined by CDR3 protein, so each entry shows the most common genes and DNA. The sample contains 85,000 or so distinct CDR3 sequences, about 10% of them found a single time. The ten largest clones capture roughly 4.2% of the sample. This specimen's time point label, per the study, means: patch test 1, 2 weeks after DPC sensitization. Read against the paper, the sample's treatment or condition label means: therapeutic diphenylcyclopropenone sensitization with weekly scalp DPC. Here the sequenced sample was whole blood, taken in connection with sensitization to the hapten diphenylcyclopropenone (DPC). The origin of the receptors is a woman aged 45-59 years with alopecia areata. Some clones in this sample may be carry-over from other donors' samples.

This clonotype was seen only a few times. The genes are TRBV3-1 and TRBJ2-5; no firm D call. Trimming took 4 bases from V and 5 from J, leaving 11 bases between them. The CDR3 has 13 residues. Per the germline V gene, CDR1 is LGHDT and CDR2 is YNNKEL (reference sequence). CDR3 bases: TGTGCCAGCAGCCCCCTCGTTCAGGAGACCCAGTACTTC. As protein: CASSPLVQETQYF.

The gene calls are TRBV15 and TRBJ2-5; D not certain. The CDR3 contains 14 residues. Germline assignment: CDR1 LNHNV and CDR2 YYDKDF (reference sequence). Trimming removed 2 bases from V and 1 base from J, with 8 bases in between. CDR3 protein: CATSRHLGQETQYF. DNA for the CDR3: TGTGCCACCAGCAGACATTTGGGCCAAGAGACCCAGTACTTC. Filled out from reference TRBV15 and TRBJ2-5, the complete variable domain reads DAMVIQNPRYQVTQFGKPVTLSCSQTLNHNVMYWYQQKSSQAPKLLFHYYDKDFNNEADTPDNFQSRRPNTSFCFLDIRSPGLGDTAMYLCATSRHLGQETQYFGPGTRLLVL.

There are a few counts of this clonotype. This chain uses TRBV7-2 with TRBJ2-7; 8 bases map to TRBD1. Trimming at V came to 5 bases and at J to 5 bases, leaving 5 bases not matched to a gene. CDR3 length: 13 residues. Per germline, CDR1 SGHTA and CDR2 FQGNSA. The CDR3: CASSRQGADEQYF. The CDR3 region has the DNA TGTGCCAGCAGCCGCCAGGGGGCTGACGAGCAGTACTTC.

This clonotype was seen ten or more times. This CDR3 reads CASSLSAFYEQYF. The CDR3 DNA is TGTGCCAGCAGTTTATCCGCCTTCTACGAGCAGTACTTC. This chain uses TRBV27 with TRBJ2-7, with unresolved D. V was pared by 0 bases and J by 3 bases, with 6 bases between. This CDR3 has 13 residues. Germline V gene lookup returns CDR1 MNHEY and CDR2 SMNVEV (reference sequence).

This clonotype was recorded a few times. V gene TRBV3-1 combines with J gene TRBJ1-2, with TRBD1 identical over 10 bases. Germline V lookup: CDR1 LGHDT, CDR2 YNNKEL (reference sequence). This CDR3 comprises 14 residues. The V and J ends lost 4 bases and 5 bases, in that order; junction bases with no gene match: 4. The CDR3 here is CASSRDRGQYGYTF. The CDR3 bases are TGTGCCAGCAGCCGGGACAGGGGTCAGTATGGCTACACCTTC. Full variable domain (missing parts from reference TRBV3-1 and TRBJ1-2): DTAVSQTPKYLVTQMGNDKSIKCEQNLGHDTMYWYKQDSKKFLKIMFSYNNKELIINETVPNRFSPKSPDKAHLNLHINSLELGDSAVYFCASSRDRGQYGYTFGSGTRLTVV.

V gene TRBV20-1 combines with J gene TRBJ2-3, with unresolved D. This CDR3 is 13 amino acids long. Germline V CDR1 and CDR2: DFQATT, SNEGSKA (reference sequence). Between the trimmed V and J ends, which lost 6 bases and 2 bases, there was a span of 12 bases. CDR3: CSARGGNTDTQYF. The DNA for the CDR3 is TGCAGTGCCCGCGGCGGAAACACAGATACGCAGTATTTT.

This clonotype was recorded many times. The chain links TRBV5-1 to TRBJ1-1, with 7 bases aligning to TRBD1. V gave up 4 bases and J gave up 0 bases; unmatched junction bases: 9. The CDR3 spans 16 residues. Germline CDR1 and CDR2: SGHRS and YFSETQ. CDR3: CASSLMTGLMNTEAFF. The CDR3 DNA sequence: TGCGCCAGCAGCCTCATGACAGGGTTGATGAACACTGAAGCTTTCTTT.

CDR3 region: CASRLPLGPGENGYTF. CDR3 DNA: TGTGCCAGTAGACTACCTTTAGGGCCGGGCGAGAATGGCTACACCTTC. J is TRBJ1-2 and V is TRBV19, with D hard to call. V was pared by 6 bases and J by 6 bases, with 23 bases between. Germline V gives CDR1 LNHDA, CDR2 SQIVND (reference sequence). The CDR3 contains 16 residues.

The table lists this clonotype with many counts. The J gene is TRBJ2-5, the V gene TRBV18, with TRBD1 matching over 7 bases. The germline gives CDR1 KGHSH, CDR2 LQKENI. Losses at the gene ends were 2 bases for V and 2 bases for J; bases not matched to a gene: 5. The CDR3 is 15 residues long. CDR3 residues: CASSPSTGQQETQYF. As DNA, the CDR3 is TGTGCCAGCTCACCATCGACAGGGCAACAAGAGACCCAGTACTTC.

This sequence joins TRBV14 and TRBJ2-5; D is possibly TRBD2 (5 bases). This CDR3 spans 17 amino acids. Germline V lookup: CDR1 SGHDN, CDR2 FVKESK. V lost 1 base to trimming and J lost 2 bases, with 17 bases between them. The CDR3 loop is CASSQAGGLASQETQYF. The CDR3 bases are TGTGCCAGCAGCCAAGCCGGAGGCCTAGCAAGTCAAGAGACCCAGTACTTC.

The table lists this clonotype with a few counts. The chain carries TRBV29-1 and TRBJ2-3, with 8 nucleotides matching TRBD2. In germline, CDR1 is SQVTM, CDR2 ANQGSEA. This CDR3 region has 14 residues. V lost 4 bases to trimming and J lost 1 base; unmatched junction nucleotides: 4. The CDR3, as DNA: TGCAGCGTTGCGGGAGGGGGGGGCACAGATACGCAGTATTTT. Encoded protein: CSVAGGGGTDTQYF.

The sample holds a few counts of this clonotype. The chain recombines TRBV15 with TRBJ2-6; D possibly corresponds to TRBD1 (6 bases). The germline V gene has CDR1 LNHNV and CDR2 YYDKDF (reference sequence). The ends were cut back, 5 bases at V and 1 base at J, with 9 bases in the middle. The CDR3 totals 15 residues. CDR3 coding DNA: TGTGCCACCAGCGGGGACACTTCTGGGGCCAACGTCCTGACTTTC. This encodes CATSGDTSGANVLTF.

The V and J genes are TRBV28 and TRBJ2-3; TRBD2 matches 7 bases. Germline assignment: CDR1 MDHEN and CDR2 SYDVKM. The CDR3 consists of 14 residues. V shed 2 bases and J 4 bases; nucleotides not matched to a gene: 3. Here the CDR3 reads CASSLAGDSDTQYF. The CDR3 nucleotides are TGTGCCAGCAGTTTAGCGGGAGATTCAGATACGCAGTATTTT.

The chain links TRBV29-1 to TRBJ1-2; 7 bases fit TRBD1. This CDR3 has 11 amino acids. V gave up 7 bases and J gave up 4 bases; unmatched junction bases: 3. The germline V gene encodes CDR1 SQVTM and CDR2 ANQGSEA. This chain's CDR3 is CSGGTAYGYTF. The DNA of the CDR3 is TGCAGCGGCGGGACAGCCTATGGCTACACCTTC.

This clonotype was observed a few times. Here the CDR3 reads CASSSGTGVGQPQHF. CDR3 bases: TGTGCCAGCAGTTCCGGGACAGGGGTAGGGCAGCCCCAGCATTTT. This sequence joins TRBV27 and TRBJ1-5; 10 bases agree with TRBD1. Germline V lookup: CDR1 MNHEY, CDR2 SMNVEV (reference sequence). The V segment lost 4 bases and the J segment 7 bases; nucleotides outside the gene matches: 7. The CDR3 covers 15 residues.

V gene TRBV5-1 combines with J gene TRBJ2-3; D uncertain. V was pared by 10 bases and J by 1 base, with 16 bases between. CDR3 size: 14 residues. Germline-derived CDR1 and CDR2 are SGHRS and YFSETQ. The chain's CDR3 is CACNPTAGTDTQYF. CDR3 DNA sequence: TGCGCCTGCAACCCGACCGCGGGCACAGATACGCAGTATTTT. Complete variable domain (other parts from reference TRBV5-1 and TRBJ2-3): KAGVTQTPRYLIKTRGQQVTLSCSPISGHRSVSWYQQTPGQGLQFLFEYFSETQRNKGNFPGRFSGRQFSNSRSEMNVSTLELGDSALYLCACNPTAGTDTQYFGPGTRLTVL.

This CDR3 is CASSLDSRTTGELFF. The CDR3 region has the DNA TGTGCCAGCAGCTTAGATTCCAGGACCACCGGGGAGCTGTTTTTT. J is TRBJ2-2 and V is TRBV7-2; D unresolved. The V gene's germline CDR1 is SGHTA and CDR2 FQGNSA. This CDR3 contains 15 residues. Trimming stripped 1 base from V and 4 bases from J, with 10 bases between.

The V gene is TRBV6-5, the J gene TRBJ1-4; possible D gene TRBD1, 5 bases. Germline V lookup: CDR1 MNHEY, CDR2 SVGAGI. Between the trimmed V and J ends, which lost 8 bases and 7 bases, there was a span of 14 bases. The CDR3 is made up of 13 amino acids. CDR3 region: CASGRQRGEKLFF. The DNA of the CDR3 is TGTGCCAGCGGACGGCAGAGGGGTGAAAAACTGTTTTTT.

This clonotype has only a few counts. The V and J genes are TRBV6-1 and TRBJ2-7; TRBD2 agrees at 13 bases. The germline gives CDR1 MNHNS, CDR2 SASEGT. The J segment lost 6 bases and the V segment lost 7 bases, leaving 6 bases of the junction unmatched. The CDR3 has 14 amino acids. CDR3 region: CASKLTSGGSEQYF. The DNA of the CDR3 is TGTGCCAGCAAATTGACTAGCGGGGGGTCCGAGCAGTACTTC.

The rearrangement links TRBV7-9 to TRBJ1-2; D may be TRBD1 (6 bases). Germline V lookup: CDR1 SEHNR, CDR2 FQNEAQ (reference sequence). V dropped 5 bases and J dropped 0 bases, with 16 bases sitting between them. This CDR3 region has 16 residues. The DNA of the CDR3 is TGTGCCAGCAGCCCCATGGGACACCCAACTAACTATGGCTACACCTTC. Translating it yields CASSPMGHPTNYGYTF. Combining the CDR3 with reference TRBV7-9 and TRBJ1-2 gives the whole variable domain DTGVSQNPRHKITKRGQNVTFRCDPISEHNRLYWYRQTLGQGPEFLTYFQNEAQLEKSRLLSDRFSAERPKGSFSTLEIQRTEQGDSAMYLCASSPMGHPTNYGYTFGSGTRLTVV.

V and J are TRBV7-2 and TRBJ2-7; no clear D gene. Germline V gene sequence: CDR1 SGHTA, CDR2 FQGNSA. V lost 5 bases, J lost 6 bases, and 20 bases lay in between. The CDR3 has 15 residues. CDR3 sequence: CASSPTRDLFREQYF. The CDR3 DNA sequence: TGTGCCAGCAGCCCCACCAGAGACCTCTTTCGCGAGCAGTACTTC.

The V call is TRBV27, the J call TRBJ2-3; TRBD2 agrees at 14 bases. There are 16 residues in the CDR3. Germline V gene lookup returns CDR1 MNHEY and CDR2 SMNVEV (reference sequence). The junction had 6 bases not matched to a gene; V was cut back by 6 bases and J by 4 bases. CDR3 nucleotide sequence: TGTGCCAGCAGACGACTAGCGGGAGGGCCGCCAGATACGCAGTATTTT. Protein product: CASRRLAGGPPDTQYF.

This chain joins TRBV20-1 and TRBJ2-7; TRBD2 matches at 8 bases. This CDR3 is 13 amino acids long. J lost 1 base, V lost 2 bases, and 1 base had no gene match. CDR1 is DFQATT, CDR2 SNEGSKA, per germline (reference sequence). The CDR3 DNA reads TGCAGTGCTAGACTAGCGGGTTCCTACGAGCAGTACTTC. It specifies CSARLAGSYEQYF.

This rearrangement joins TRBV7-2 to TRBJ1-2; D unresolved. This CDR3 has 13 residues. The V end lost 5 bases, the J end lost 4 bases, and 11 bases lay between the germline ends. Germline CDR1 reads SGHTA; CDR2 reads FQGNSA. The CDR3 sequence is CASSADTLYGYTF. The CDR3 bases are TGTGCCAGCAGCGCAGACACCCTCTATGGCTACACCTTC.

This clonotype showed up just a few times. V gene TRBV7-9 combines with J gene TRBJ1-5; TRBD1 is a possible D gene (6 bases). From germline, CDR1 is SEHNR and CDR2 FQNEAQ (reference sequence). The CDR3 is made up of 14 amino acids. V dropped 3 bases and J dropped 4 bases, with 10 bases sitting between them. The CDR3 loop is CASSFGTLNQPQHF. DNA of the CDR3: TGTGCCAGCAGCTTTGGGACACTAAATCAGCCCCAGCATTTT.

J is TRBJ2-7 and V is TRBV7-2, with D perhaps matching TRBD2 (6 bases). The CDR3 spans 14 residues. V was pared by 6 bases and J by 0 bases, with 12 bases between. Germline CDR1 is SGHTA and CDR2 is FQGNSA. The CDR3 DNA reads as TGTGCCAGCAGGACTGAGCGGGCCTCCTACGAGCAGTACTTC. Translation gives CASRTERASYEQYF.

In this sample, this clonotype turned up many times. The chain employs TRBV13 and TRBJ1-3; possible D gene TRBD1, 5 bases. The germline V gene encodes CDR1 PRHDT and CDR2 FYEKMQ (reference sequence). This CDR3 has 17 amino acids. Trimming shortened V by 5 bases and J by 0 bases, and 17 bases separated the two germline ends. The CDR3 here is CASSPSPRQSSGNTIYF. CDR3 sequence (DNA): TGTGCCAGCAGCCCGAGCCCACGACAGTCCTCTGGAAACACCATATATTTT.